This TCR beta chain emerged from a study of technical replicates of blood from several donors. This clone was counted between two and nine times. The germline CDR1 and CDR2 sequences are GTSNPN and SVGIG (reference sequence). CDR3 length equals 16 residues. J was trimmed by 0 bases and V by 0 bases; bases with no gene match: 3. Libraries were prepared by immunoSEQ multiplex PCR; TCRdb keeps only in-frame clonotypes and omits some of them. The repertoire holds 40,000 to 65,000 clones, with roughly 86% as singletons. The source of this sequence is a human donor in good health. Some clones in this sample may be carry-over from other donors' samples. Sequencing used PBMCs. V is TRBV30 and J is TRBJ2-2, with 8 bases fitting TRBD2. CDR3 region: CAWSVVAGPNTGELFF. The CDR3 nucleotides read TGTGCCTGGAGTGTGGTAGCGGGACCGAACACCGGGGAGCTGTTTTTT. Drawing the rest from reference TRBV30 and TRBJ2-2, the complete variable domain is SQTIHQWPATLVQPVGSPLSLECTVEGTSNPNLYWYRQAAGRGLQLLFYSVGIGQISSEVPQNLSASRPQDRQFILSSKKLLLSDSGFYLCAWSVVAGPNTGELFFGEGSRLTVL.